Listed here is a single TCR beta chain. The CDR3 consists of 15 residues. The V gene's germline CDR1 is SGHTA and CDR2 FQGNSA. The V gene end was trimmed by 5 bases and the J gene end by 1 base; junction bases not matched to a gene: 2. This sample is part of a study of blood T cell repertoires in COVID-19. On the study more broadly: The United States, Italy and Spain provided the acute and convalescent COVID-19 samples.

Original handling: Counts of nucleated cells, estimated from reference gene primer amplification, were obtained. Using immunoSEQ multiplex PCR, the repertoire was profiled, and TCRdb retains in-frame clones only, with some absent. The DNA was the basis for D and trimming; V, J and clone size are from that table. The data hold 200,000 to 300,000 clones, with around nine tenths observed a single time. The source material was peripheral blood. The chain has TRBV7-2 and TRBJ2-7; 13 bases map to TRBD2. The clonotype comes from a man aged 40-55 years who had recovered from COVID-19. CDR3 region: CASSEGLAGSYEQYF. CDR3 nucleotides: TGTGCCAGCAGCGAGGGACTAGCGGGGTCCTACGAGCAGTACTTC.